Shown below are 27 T cell receptor beta chains from a single sample sequenced in a study of T cell repertoires in cytomegalovirus infection. MiXCR, run by TCRdb on the reads, gives a single entry per CDR3 protein. The table records 300,000 or so distinct CDR3 sequences, around 9.6% of them present only once. The specimen sequenced was PBMCs. These receptor sequences come from a human donor in good health (CMV status not recorded). Some clones in this sample may be carry-over from other donors' samples.

This clonotype has a count of ten or more. The rearrangement links TRBV20-1 to TRBJ2-1; D perhaps matches TRBD2 (6 bases). The CDR3 is 15 amino acids. Germline-derived CDR1 and CDR2 are DFQATT and SNEGSKA (reference sequence). Trimming shortened V by 6 bases and J by 4 bases, and 19 bases separated the two germline ends. The CDR3 sequence is CSAPSPGLHYNEQFF. CDR3 sequence (DNA): TGCAGTGCCCCGAGCCCGGGACTCCATTACAATGAGCAGTTCTTC.

This clonotype was detected ten times or more. The chain carries TRBV5-6 and TRBJ1-1, with TRBD1 matching 7 bases. Germline CDR1 reads SGHDT; CDR2 reads YYEEEE. CDR3 length: 12 amino acids. V lost 10 bases, J lost 5 bases, and 8 bases stayed unmatched. The CDR3 sequence: CASYRGGTEAFF. The CDR3 DNA follows: TGTGCCTCTTACAGGGGTGGAACTGAAGCTTTCTTT.

The V gene is TRBV20-1, the J gene TRBJ1-5; D perhaps matches TRBD1 (5 bases). The CDR3 totals 15 residues. Trimming pared 6 bases from V and 5 bases from J, leaving 20 bases between. The germline V gene encodes CDR1 DFQATT and CDR2 SNEGSKA (reference sequence). Here the CDR3 DNA reads TGCAGTGCGGTCAGGGTAGTGGGGGGGGATCAGCCCCAGCATTTT. Translated: CSAVRVVGGDQPQHF.

This clonotype was seen ten or more times. J is TRBJ1-1 and V is TRBV6-2 or TRBV6-3, with 11 nucleotides matching TRBD1. The CDR3 length is 15 residues. The junction had 7 bases not matched to a gene; V was cut back by 5 bases and J by 5 bases. The germline CDR1 and CDR2 sequences are MNHEY and SVGEGT. The chain's CDR3 is CASSAGDRGFTEAFF. CDR3 bases: TGTGCCAGCAGTGCTGGGGACAGGGGGTTTACTGAAGCTTTCTTT.

This clonotype appeared many times. This chain connects TRBV14 to TRBJ1-1; D remains unclear. The CDR3 has 13 residues. V was clipped by 0 bases and J by 5 bases, with 7 bases between them. Germline values: CDR1 SGHDN, CDR2 FVKESK. CDR3 region: CASSQDIVTEAFF. The CDR3 DNA reads as TGTGCCAGCAGCCAAGATATTGTGACTGAAGCTTTCTTT.

The CDR3 bases are TGTGCCAGCAGCCAACCCGGGACAGGGGGTGAAAAACTGTTTTTT. This gives the protein CASSQPGTGGEKLFF. The chain couples TRBV4-2 to TRBJ1-4; 11 positions match TRBD1. Per the germline V gene, CDR1 is LGHNA and CDR2 is YNFKEQ. The CDR3 has 15 amino acids. Trimming at V came to 2 bases and at J to 7 bases, leaving 3 bases not matched to a gene.

The chain employs TRBV2 and TRBJ2-1, with 9 bases matching TRBD2. V was clipped by 5 bases and J by 5 bases; unmatched bases: 10. The CDR3 contains 16 residues. Germline CDR1 SNHLY, CDR2 FYNNEI. CDR3 sequence reads: CASSPPLSGGNNEQFF. The CDR3 region has the DNA TGTGCCAGCAGTCCTCCTCTGAGCGGGGGGAACAATGAGCAGTTCTTC.

The chain joins TRBV3-1 to TRBJ2-5, with 10 bases that match TRBD2. After removal of 6 bases from V and 10 bases from J, the junction contained 2 bases not matched to a gene. CDR1 is LGHDT and CDR2 is YNNKEL in the germline V gene (reference sequence). The CDR3 runs 11 residues. CDR3 region: CASSQRGGQYF. The DNA of the CDR3 is TGTGCCAGCAGTCAGCGGGGGGGCCAGTACTTC.

This clonotype was recorded at least ten times. V usage is TRBV7-2 and J usage is TRBJ1-1; D gene unclear. The V end was cut by 2 bases, the J end by 1 base, with 5 bases between. Looked up from germline, CDR1 is SGHTA and CDR2 is FQGNSA. This CDR3 is 13 amino acids long. CDR3 residues: CASSLRWNTEAFF. The CDR3, as DNA: TGTGCCAGCAGCTTAAGGTGGAACACTGAAGCTTTCTTT.

This clonotype was counted at least ten times. V usage is TRBV7-9 and J usage is TRBJ2-1; the D is unclear. Germline V gene lookup returns CDR1 SEHNR and CDR2 FQNEAQ (reference sequence). This CDR3 contains 14 residues. The V gene lost 3 bases and the J gene lost 3 bases, with 9 bases spanning the gap. CDR3 nucleotides: TGTGCCAGCAGCTTTTCTCTCCGCTACAATGAGCAGTTCTTC. Its translation is CASSFSLRYNEQFF.

The J gene is TRBJ2-3, the V gene TRBV5-6; D gene unclear. CDR1 SGHDT and CDR2 YYEEEE come from the germline V gene. The CDR3 runs 13 residues. The V and J ends lost 5 bases and 4 bases respectively, with 11 bases between them. Written as DNA, the CDR3 is TGTGCCAGCAGTTCTACTACCTCAGATACGCAGTATTTT. Protein product: CASSSTTSDTQYF.

This clonotype was counted ten times or more. This chain joins TRBV5-4 and TRBJ2-1; the match to TRBD1 covers 7 bases. With V trimmed by 4 bases and J by 3 bases, 7 bases remained unmatched. The CDR3 extends over 15 amino acids. Germline-derived CDR1 and CDR2 are SGHNT and YYREEE (reference sequence). The CDR3 loop is CASSDNRGSYNEQFF. For the CDR3, the DNA is TGTGCCAGCAGCGACAACAGGGGTAGCTACAATGAGCAGTTCTTC.

This clonotype showed up many times. The chain has TRBV7-2 and TRBJ1-3, with a possible D match to TRBD1 (6 bases). The length of the CDR3 is 15 residues. Germline assignment: CDR1 SGHTA and CDR2 FQGNSA. V shed 5 bases and J shed 0 bases, with 11 bases lying between them. The CDR3 is CASSIQGNSGNTIYF. CDR3 in DNA: TGTGCCAGCAGCATTCAGGGGAACTCTGGAAACACCATATATTTT.

This clonotype has ten or more counts. The chain is built from TRBV29-1 and TRBJ2-5; perhaps TRBD2 as D (6 bases). Trimming pared 7 bases from V and 4 bases from J, leaving 10 bases between. Germline-derived CDR1 and CDR2 are SQVTM and ANQGSEA. The CDR3 has 11 residues. CDR3 protein: CSAGGVETQYF. For the CDR3, the DNA is TGCAGCGCTGGCGGGGTAGAGACCCAGTACTTC.

The chain joins TRBV29-1 to TRBJ1-2; D not resolved. The CDR3 consists of 13 residues. The ends were cut back, 3 bases at V and 3 bases at J, with 11 bases in the middle. The germline CDR1 and CDR2 sequences are SQVTM and ANQGSEA. This CDR3 is CSVDEGLDYGYTF. CDR3 nucleotide sequence: TGCAGCGTTGACGAAGGGCTTGACTATGGCTACACCTTC.

The chain couples TRBV28 to TRBJ2-1; weak D call: TRBD1 (6 bases). The V gene's germline CDR1 is MDHEN and CDR2 SYDVKM. There are 14 residues in the CDR3. Trimming left V 5 bases short and J 7 bases short, with 15 bases between. The CDR3 region has the DNA TGTGCCAGCAGTATACCACAGGGAGTTAATGAGCAGTTCTTC. Protein sequence: CASSIPQGVNEQFF.

This clonotype appeared many times. The chain is built from TRBV6-5 and TRBJ2-2; TRBD1 aligns across 10 bases. The V segment lost 5 bases and the J segment 4 bases; nucleotides outside the gene matches: 4. Germline V gene data show CDR1 as MNHEY and CDR2 as SVGAGI. This CDR3 is 15 amino acids long. The CDR3 region has the DNA TGTGCCAGCAGTCGAAGGGACAGGGGCACCGGGGAGCTGTTTTTT. Its translation is CASSRRDRGTGELFF.

This chain joins TRBV5-4 and TRBJ2-4; 9 nucleotides align to TRBD1. The CDR3 runs 15 residues. Trimming at V came to 3 bases and at J to 8 bases, leaving 9 bases not matched to a gene. CDR1 SGHNT and CDR2 YYREEE come from the germline V gene (reference sequence). The CDR3 sequence: CASSSPTGGRDIQYF. The CDR3 region has the DNA TGTGCCAGCAGCTCGCCGACAGGGGGTAGGGACATTCAGTACTTC.

At least ten counts were recorded for this clonotype. The V gene is TRBV5-4, the J gene TRBJ2-5, with 10 bases fitting TRBD2. This CDR3 contains 17 residues. Germline assignment: CDR1 SGHNT and CDR2 YYREEE (reference sequence). After removal of 0 bases from V and 7 bases from J, the junction contained 12 bases not matched to a gene. CDR3 DNA sequence: TGTGCCAGCAGCTTGGTTGAGGGACTAGCGAATCGCAGGACCCAGTACTTC. Its protein product is CASSLVEGLANRRTQYF.

This clonotype came up many times. J is TRBJ2-6 and V is TRBV28; TRBD1 is a possible D gene (5 bases). The V and J ends lost 6 bases and 1 base respectively, with 13 bases between them. The CDR3 runs to 16 residues. Germline values: CDR1 MDHEN, CDR2 SYDVKM. CDR3 protein: CASRRLTGSGANVLTF. The CDR3 nucleotides read TGTGCCAGCAGGCGTCTTACAGGTTCTGGGGCCAACGTCCTGACTTTC.

At least ten counts were recorded for this clonotype. The chain uses TRBV6-6 and TRBJ1-1; D unresolved. This CDR3 spans 14 amino acids. V lost 1 base and J 1 base, leaving 7 bases between the germline ends. Germline loops: CDR1 MNHNY, CDR2 SVGAGI (reference sequence). The CDR3 DNA reads TGTGCCAGCAGTTACTTCGAGGCGAACACTGAAGCTTTCTTT. Translated, it gives CASSYFEANTEAFF.

This clonotype was seen ten or more times. The chain joins TRBV7-9 to TRBJ2-1; D tentatively reads TRBD1 or TRBD2 (5 bases each). Trimming cost V 5 bases and J 7 bases, with 9 bases left between them. Germline V gene lookup returns CDR1 SEHNR and CDR2 FQNEAQ (reference sequence). This CDR3 contains 12 residues. The CDR3 DNA follows: TGTGCCAGCAGCCCGTGGGGGAATGAGCAGTTCTTC. It specifies CASSPWGNEQFF.

This clonotype was seen many times. A junction boundary mismatches the germline segment, possibly from a read error. This sequence joins TRBV7-2 and TRBJ2-3; either TRBD1 or TRBD2 may fit D (6 bases each). In germline, CDR1 is SGHTA, CDR2 FQGNSA. The CDR3 has 12 amino acids. The CDR3 nucleotides are TGTGCCAGCAGCCCATTAGGGGGAGGTGGTTTTTTT. It specifies CASSPLGGGGFF.

This clonotype was seen at least ten times. V and J are TRBV29-1 and TRBJ1-3; D remains unclear. The ends were cut back, 2 bases at V and 1 base at J, with 6 bases in the middle. CDR3 length equals 13 residues. The germline CDR1 and CDR2 sequences are SQVTM and ANQGSEA. CDR3 bases: TGCAGCGTTGAAAAGACATCTGGAAACACCATATATTTT. Its translation is CSVEKTSGNTIYF.

This clonotype was detected only a few times. This chain connects TRBV29-1 to TRBJ1-2; 7 bases align to TRBD1. CDR1 is SQVTM and CDR2 is ANQGSEA in the germline V gene. The CDR3 is 12 amino acids. After removal of 3 bases from V and 8 bases from J, the junction contained 6 bases not matched to a gene. The CDR3 nucleotides read TGCAGCGTTGAGGAGGGGGCCCGCGGCTACACCTTC. Protein product: CSVEEGARGYTF.

J is TRBJ1-1 and V is TRBV12-3 or TRBV12-4; a weak D match, TRBD1 (6 bases). V was clipped by 3 bases and J by 1 base, with 15 bases between them. CDR3 length: 16 amino acids. The CDR3 spells CASSFLTGRENTEAFF. As DNA, the CDR3 is TGTGCCAGCAGTTTTTTGACAGGACGTGAGAACACTGAAGCTTTCTTT.

The sample holds a few counts of this clonotype. The rearrangement uses TRBV5-4 and TRBJ2-3; 11 bases are a match to TRBD2. V trimming: 6 bases; J trimming: 1 base; junction bases outside the gene matches: 13. Germline V gene lookup returns CDR1 SGHNT and CDR2 YYREEE (reference sequence). CDR3 length: 18 residues. The CDR3 DNA sequence: TGTGCCAGCACCCCGGCCCAACTAGCGGGGGTGGGCACAGATACGCAGTATTTT. Its translation: CASTPAQLAGVGTDTQYF.